Below, 17 T cell receptor beta chains from the same sample are listed, as sequenced in a study of cytomegalovirus exposure and HLA in healthy donors. Primers for the PCR totalled 60 Vbeta and 13 Jbeta. TCRdb's copy holds only in-frame clones and misses some; the assay was immunoSEQ multiplex PCR. Of some 150,000 clones in the sample, roughly three quarters were seen once. Sequencing input: PBMCs. The receptors stem from a man aged 18 to 30 in good health and CMV-seropositive.

The chain carries TRBV5-4 and TRBJ1-1, with 7 bases lining up with TRBD1. Germline CDR1 and CDR2: SGHNT and YYREEE (reference sequence). The CDR3 has 16 amino acids. V lost 0 bases, J lost 5 bases, and 10 bases stayed unmatched. In DNA form, the CDR3 reads TGTGCCAGCAGCTTGGGTCAGGGGGTCGGCACTACTGAAGCTTTCTTT. As protein: CASSLGQGVGTTEAFF. The full variable domain, in which reference TRBV5-4 and TRBJ1-1 provide the parts outside the CDR3, is ETGVTQSPTHLIKTRGQQVTLRCSSQSGHNTVSWYQQALGQGPQFIFQYYREEENGRGNFPPRFSGLQFPNYSSELNVNALELDDSALYLCASSLGQGVGTTEAFFGQGTRLTVV.

The V call is TRBV7-6, the J call TRBJ2-1; 8 bases line up with TRBD2. The CDR3 loop spans 16 amino acids. CDR1 SGHVS and CDR2 FNYEAQ come from the germline V gene. V was pared by 4 bases and J by 10 bases, with 15 bases of the junction left unmatched. The CDR3 DNA reads TGTGCCAGCAGCTCCAGCCCGGGACTAGGTTTTTGGGAGCAGTTCTTC. It specifies CASSSSPGLGFWEQFF.

In its sample, this clone was seen a few times. The chain recombines TRBV12-5 with TRBJ2-2, with 9 bases identical to TRBD2. With 4 bases clipped from V and 7 bases from J, the junction kept 10 bases outside the gene matches. The CDR3 extends over 16 amino acids. CDR1 is LGHNT, CDR2 FRNRAP, per germline. The chain's CDR3 is CASGYLAGPRGGELFF. DNA of the CDR3: TGTGCTAGTGGTTATCTAGCGGGACCGCGTGGCGGGGAGCTGTTTTTT.

This clone was counted once. The V and J genes are TRBV11-2 and TRBJ2-4; D may be TRBD2 (6 bases). From germline, CDR1 is SGHAT and CDR2 FQNNGV. The ends were cut back, 1 base at V and 12 bases at J, with 16 bases in the middle. This CDR3 contains 14 residues. As DNA, the CDR3 is TGTGCCAGCAGCTTAGCGGGTGGGGGGAGCAGTCAGTACTTC. Residues: CASSLAGGGSSQYF.

This chain uses TRBV10-3 with TRBJ2-1; D perhaps matches TRBD2 (6 bases). Trimming took 0 bases from V and 9 from J, leaving 18 bases between them. The CDR3 contains 16 residues. Germline CDR1 ENHRY, CDR2 SYGVKD. The CDR3: CAISESGGAVLLEQFF. The CDR3 DNA reads as TGTGCCATCAGTGAGTCGGGCGGGGCCGTACTCCTTGAGCAGTTCTTC.

CDR3 nucleotides: TGCGCCAGCAGCCTGGACAGGGCCATGAACACTGAAGCTTTCTTT. As protein: CASSLDRAMNTEAFF. The chain recombines TRBV5-1 with TRBJ1-1; TRBD1 matches 8 bases. The CDR3 runs to 15 residues. Trimming removed 4 bases from V and 0 bases from J; junction bases left unmatched: 5. Germline CDR1 is SGHRS and CDR2 is YFSETQ.

A few counts support this clone. V gene TRBV4-2 combines with J gene TRBJ2-7; TRBD1 might be the D (6 bases). This CDR3 has 15 residues. V shed 0 bases and J shed 3 bases, with 12 bases lying between them. Germline CDR1 is LGHNA and CDR2 is YNFKEQ. The CDR3, as DNA: TGTGCCAGCAGCCAAGATCTACAGGGAATCTACGAGCAGTACTTC. It yields the protein CASSQDLQGIYEQYF.

The gene calls are TRBV27 and TRBJ1-1; TRBD1 matches at 8 bases. CDR3 size: 13 residues. The germline gives CDR1 MNHEY, CDR2 SMNVEV (reference sequence). Trimming at V came to 5 bases and at J to 7 bases, leaving 6 bases not matched to a gene. The CDR3 region has the DNA TGTGCCAGCAGTCCACAGGGGGTTGGTGAAGCTTTCTTT. Protein sequence: CASSPQGVGEAFF.

Concerning this clone itself: This sample includes further DNA sequences coding for the same CDR3. The chain links TRBV7-6 to TRBJ2-3, with a possible D match to TRBD2 (6 bases). The CDR3 length is 14 residues. Trimming took off 10 bases at V and 0 bases at J, with 14 bases between the two ends. The germline CDR1 and CDR2 sequences are SGHVS and FNYEAQ. CDR3: CATKGLSSTDTQYF. CDR3 DNA: TGTGCCACAAAGGGACTGTCTAGCACAGATACGCAGTATTTT.

The gene calls are TRBV6-6 and TRBJ2-7; D uncertain. This CDR3 has 16 amino acids. Between the trimmed V and J ends, which lost 0 bases and 1 base, there was a span of 13 bases. The V gene's germline CDR1 is MNHNY and CDR2 SVGAGI (reference sequence). CDR3 DNA: TGTGCCAGCAGTTACTCGTATCGGCTAGAGTCCTACGAGCAGTACTTC. This encodes CASSYSYRLESYEQYF.

This chain uses TRBV30 with TRBJ1-4, with D tentatively TRBD1 (6 bases). The germline gives CDR1 GTSNPN, CDR2 SVGIG (reference sequence). V was pared by 0 bases and J by 8 bases, with 16 bases between. The CDR3 spans 15 residues. CDR3 loop: CAWSVLRGTVEKLFF. The CDR3 bases are TGTGCCTGGAGTGTACTGAGGGGGACGGTGGAAAAACTGTTTTTT.

This clone was seen more than once but under ten times. The rearrangement joins TRBV9 to TRBJ1-1; 9 bases match TRBD1. The V gene end was trimmed by 1 base and the J gene end by 0 bases; junction bases not matched to a gene: 7. This CDR3 region has 17 residues. CDR1 is SGDLS, CDR2 YYNGEE, per germline. The CDR3 nucleotides are TGTGCCAGCAGCGTATCGGGACAGGGCGCCATGAACACTGAAGCTTTCTTT. Its protein product is CASSVSGQGAMNTEAFF.

This CDR3 is CASSLAQGGPYEQYF. CDR3 in DNA: TGTGCCAGCAGCTTGGCGCAGGGAGGTCCCTACGAGCAGTACTTC. This chain connects TRBV7-2 to TRBJ2-7; a possible D gene is TRBD2 (6 bases). Trimming left V 3 bases short and J 2 bases short, with 14 bases between. Per germline, CDR1 SGHTA and CDR2 FQGNSA. CDR3 length: 15 residues.

V gene TRBV9 combines with J gene TRBJ2-5; TRBD2 aligns across 10 bases. The last part of the DNA fits TRBJ2-7 better; the J call may be wrong. Germline CDR1 reads SGDLS; CDR2 reads YYNGEE. The CDR3 consists of 15 residues. Here the CDR3 DNA reads TGTGCCAGCAGCCCGAGCGGGAGGGCCGGGTACGAGCAGTACTTC. Amino acids: CASSPSGRAGYEQYF.

The J gene is TRBJ2-3, the V gene TRBV30, with 8 bases that match TRBD2. Germline CDR1 is GTSNPN and CDR2 is SVGIG (reference sequence). Losses at the gene ends were 2 bases for V and 0 bases for J; bases not matched to a gene: 16. CDR3 length equals 19 residues. As DNA, the CDR3 is TGTGCCTGGAGTTCAGGCACGGGGGGGCAAAGGTCTAGCACAGATACGCAGTATTTT. This codes for CAWSSGTGGQRSSTDTQYF.

In DNA form, the CDR3 reads TGTGCCAGCAACCTAGGGTCCCGAGGGACTGAAGCTTTCTTT. As protein: CASNLGSRGTEAFF. V is TRBV5-5 and J is TRBJ1-1; D is unresolved. This CDR3 contains 14 residues. Germline V gives CDR1 SGHKS, CDR2 YYEKEE (reference sequence). Trimming stripped 6 bases from V and 5 bases from J, with 17 bases between. The entire variable domain, with the rest obtained from reference TRBV5-5 and TRBJ1-1, is as follows: DAGVTQSPTHLIKTRGQQVTLRCSPISGHKSVSWYQQVLGQGPQFIFQYYEKEERGRGNFPDRFSARQFPNYSSELNVNALLLGDSALYLCASNLGSRGTEAFFGQGTRLTVV.

V is TRBV5-1 and J is TRBJ1-2; no clear D gene. V lost 5 bases and J lost 6, with 5 bases in between. From germline, CDR1 is SGHRS and CDR2 YFSETQ. This CDR3 has 10 residues. The CDR3 DNA is TGCGCCAGCAGTCCCGATGGCTACACCTTC. This gives the protein CASSPDGYTF. The complete variable domain, with remaining parts taken from reference TRBV5-1 and TRBJ1-2, reads KAGVTQTPRYLIKTRGQQVTLSCSPISGHRSVSWYQQTPGQGLQFLFEYFSETQRNKGNFPGRFSGRQFSNSRSEMNVSTLELGDSALYLCASSPDGYTFGSGTRLTVV.